This T cell receptor (beta chain) was identified in a study of shared clonotypes between healthy human individuals. Findings and limits, study-wide: Of the naive CD4 clonotypes, around 5.2% were shared across a handful of donors. Some clonotypes were shared by all four sorted-subset donors, while others were not shared. The non-shared ones had lower generation probabilities than the shared ones.

Naive CD4+ cells were CD45RA-selected; the remaining cells were memory. This clone was observed a few times. Its antigen is undetermined. The same CDR3 can be traced to other DNA sequences in this sample. V shed 0 bases and J shed 2 bases, with 3 bases lying between them. The CDR3 runs 13 residues. From germline, CDR1 is KGHSH and CDR2 LQKENI. Replicate PCRs from sorted subsets contained roughly 220 ng DNA, which is 29,000 or so T cell genomes. Some clones are missing from TCRdb's copy, which holds only in-frame ones; the method was immunoSEQ multiplex PCR. Found here are 2 million to 2.5 million clones, 93% of them singletons; the top ten hold around 0.37%.

The chain carries TRBV18 and TRBJ2-3; no definite D call. The sample was naive CD4+ T cells from PBMCs. Regarding subset: CD45RA+ positively selected. The sequence came from a man younger than 30 in good health. Some clones in this sample may be carry-over from other donors' samples. The CDR3 sequence is CASSPPVTDTQYF. The CDR3 DNA follows: TGTGCCAGCTCACCACCAGTCACAGATACGCAGTATTTT.